A selection of T cell receptor beta chains follows, all from one sample in a study of blood T cell repertoires in COVID-19. The table came from immunoSEQ multiplex PCR; TCRdb's copy has only in-frame clones and leaves some out. This table has tens of thousands of clones, 70% to 80% appearing once. The sequenced sample consisted of peripheral blood. These receptors were taken from a human donor in a cohort sampled during active COVID-19. Each CDR3 is given with its conserved first and last residue. Fields, in order: J gene, V gene, clone size, D gene, CDR3 protein. A D gene is named only where the DNA matches it firmly. Part of the rows lack a size; the others show once, few, many or a class for expanded clones.

J gene: TRBJ2-7; V gene: TRBV28; clone size: few; D gene: -; CDR3 protein: CASSLGHRYEQYF
J gene: TRBJ2-6; V gene: TRBV11-3; clone size: -; D gene: -; CDR3 protein: CASSARSSGANVLTF
J gene: TRBJ1-6; V gene: TRBV12-5; clone size: -; D gene: TRBD1; CDR3 protein: CASGYRDSNSPLHF
J gene: TRBJ2-1; V gene: TRBV5-4; clone size: few; D gene: TRBD2; CDR3 protein: CASSLGTSGSRFEQFF
J gene: TRBJ1-6; V gene: TRBV2; clone size: -; D gene: -; CDR3 protein: CASSALAGQTNSPLHF
J gene: TRBJ2-4; V gene: TRBV5-4; clone size: -; D gene: TRBD2; CDR3 protein: CASSLGTSGSIAKNIQYF
J gene: TRBJ2-7; V gene: TRBV3-1/TRBV3-2; clone size: -; D gene: TRBD2; CDR3 protein: CASSLREGFYEQYF
J gene: TRBJ2-1; V gene: TRBV5-1; clone size: -; D gene: TRBD1; CDR3 protein: CASSLGQGAYNEQFF
J gene: TRBJ1-4; V gene: TRBV11-2; clone size: -; D gene: -; CDR3 protein: CASSFQGMVEEKLFF
J gene: TRBJ2-5; V gene: TRBV29-1; clone size: once; D gene: -; CDR3 protein: CSVEQQETQYF
J gene: TRBJ2-7; V gene: TRBV6-1; clone size: -; D gene: -; CDR3 protein: CASSDPGRYEQYF
J gene: TRBJ2-3; V gene: TRBV4-2; clone size: -; D gene: -; CDR3 protein: CASSQRGDTQYF
J gene: TRBJ2-7; V gene: TRBV7-9; clone size: -; D gene: TRBD1; CDR3 protein: CASSYRTGGTYEQYF
J gene: TRBJ2-2; V gene: TRBV5-6; clone size: -; D gene: TRBD1; CDR3 protein: CASSLGGQGNTGELFF
J gene: TRBJ2-7; V gene: TRBV5-1; clone size: -; D gene: -; CDR3 protein: CASSLLPEPYEQYF
J gene: TRBJ2-3; V gene: TRBV7-6; clone size: -; D gene: -; CDR3 protein: CASSLGLGGATDTQYF
J gene: TRBJ1-1; V gene: TRBV7-8; clone size: -; D gene: -; CDR3 protein: CASSPPPAGLTEAFF
J gene: TRBJ1-2; V gene: TRBV5-1; clone size: -; D gene: -; CDR3 protein: CASSLVGTNYGYTF
J gene: TRBJ1-3; V gene: TRBV30; clone size: -; D gene: -; CDR3 protein: CAWSVLSGNTIYF
J gene: TRBJ2-2; V gene: TRBV29-1; clone size: few; D gene: -; CDR3 protein: CSVRDWNTGELFF
J gene: TRBJ2-3; V gene: TRBV5-1; clone size: -; D gene: TRBD2; CDR3 protein: CASSLASGGNTDTQYF
J gene: TRBJ2-7; V gene: TRBV21-1; clone size: -; D gene: -; CDR3 protein: CASSTPPNRDRVHEQYF
J gene: TRBJ1-2; V gene: TRBV3-1/TRBV3-2; clone size: -; D gene: -; CDR3 protein: CASSQGGGDHYGYTF
J gene: TRBJ2-2; V gene: TRBV24-1; clone size: -; D gene: TRBD2; CDR3 protein: CATSGPAGGLYPGELFF